This T cell receptor (beta chain) was identified in a study of CD8+CD57+ T cells in acquired aplastic anemia. Whoever was chosen for sequencing had shown CD8+CD57+ cell expansion by flow cytometry. Investigators profiled TCR beta VDJ and CDR3 from genomic DNA template. TCRdb passed the reads through MiXCR, listing each CDR3 protein once. The table lists roughly 180,000 distinct CDR3 sequences, roughly 63% of them singletons. The study's findings and limits: Roughly 27 sequences, all CD8+ CDR3, were shared between patients and controls.

This CDR3 is 13 amino acids long. Germline V CDR1 and CDR2: SGHTA, FQGNSA. Trimming removed 1 base from V and 10 bases from J, with 11 bases in between. This clonotype was seen ten or more times. The antigen is not known. The sequencing sample was made of sorted CD4+, CD8+, or CD8+CD57+ T cells (not recorded which) from PBMCs. This chain links TRBV7-2 with TRBJ2-1; D is perhaps TRBD1 or TRBD2 (5 bases each). The receptor comes from a human donor with aplastic anemia. The CDR3 loop is CASSLGLAGEQFF. CDR3 coding DNA: TGTGCCAGCAGCTTAGGGCTAGCAGGGGAGCAGTTCTTC.